The 17 T cell receptor beta chains given below trace back to one sample, sequenced in a study of cytomegalovirus exposure and HLA in healthy donors. This PCR relied on a set of 60 Vbeta primers and 13 Jbeta primers. Clones were sequenced by immunoSEQ multiplex PCR, and TCRdb holds only the in-frame ones, with some missing. The sample has about 170,000 clones, roughly 80% seen once. The sample comprised PBMCs. The receptors here all came from a male donor in good health and CMV-seronegative.

V is TRBV6-5 and J is TRBJ2-7, with 7 bases lining up with TRBD2. The length of the CDR3 is 14 residues. Trimming took 2 bases from V and 7 from J; bases not matched to a gene: 8. CDR1 MNHEY and CDR2 SVGAGI come from the germline V gene. The CDR3 sequence is CASSYRTLAKEQYF. DNA of the CDR3: TGTGCCAGCAGTTACCGGACACTAGCGAAGGAGCAGTACTTC.

V and J are TRBV30 and TRBJ2-5; 9 bases fit TRBD2. Germline-derived CDR1 and CDR2 are GTSNPN and SVGIG (reference sequence). The CDR3 is 14 amino acids. The trim removed 3 bases at V and 6 bases at J, leaving 8 bases unmatched. The CDR3 spells CAWSSGRGGKTQYF. CDR3 nucleotide sequence: TGTGCCTGGAGCTCCGGGCGGGGGGGTAAGACCCAGTACTTC.

Here the CDR3 reads CASRENRAQETQYF. In DNA, the CDR3 is TGTGCCAGCAGGGAAAACAGGGCCCAAGAGACCCAGTACTTC. The chain uses TRBV2 and TRBJ2-5; tentatively, D is TRBD1 (6 bases). The CDR3 extends over 14 amino acids. V lost 6 bases, J lost 1 base, and 12 bases lay in between. Germline CDR1 is SNHLY and CDR2 is FYNNEI.

The chain employs TRBV7-2 and TRBJ1-1, with a tentative D call TRBD1 (5 bases). Per the germline V gene, CDR1 is SGHTA and CDR2 is FQGNSA. The ends were cut back, 5 bases at V and 5 bases at J, with 15 bases in the middle. The CDR3 is made up of 14 amino acids. In DNA form, the CDR3 reads TGTGCCAGCAGCGCGGGACTGGAGGGAACTGAAGCTTTCTTT. It translates to CASSAGLEGTEAFF.

This clone has only one observation. CDR3: CASSLAGGAQYF. CDR3 in DNA: TGTGCCAGCAGCTTAGCGGGGGGGGCCCAGTACTTC. The rearrangement links TRBV7-6 to TRBJ2-5; 7 positions match TRBD2. This CDR3 comprises 12 residues. V shed 0 bases, J shed 9 bases, and the junction held 1 base outside the gene matches. Germline V gene lookup returns CDR1 SGHVS and CDR2 FNYEAQ.

This chain links TRBV6-5 with TRBJ1-5; D unclear. The CDR3 totals 15 residues. Trimming took 0 bases from V and 3 from J, leaving 9 bases between them. CDR1 is MNHEY, CDR2 SVGAGI, per germline. CDR3 protein: CASSYSTGFNQPQHF. The CDR3 DNA reads as TGTGCCAGCAGTTACTCGACTGGTTTCAATCAGCCCCAGCATTTT.

The V and J genes are TRBV5-1 and TRBJ2-2; D perhaps matches TRBD2 (5 bases). CDR3 size: 19 residues. CDR1 is SGHRS and CDR2 is YFSETQ in the germline V gene. Trimming pared 2 bases from V and 6 bases from J, leaving 26 bases between. CDR3 loop: CASSFSSRSGLFRPGELFF. CDR3 DNA sequence: TGCGCCAGCAGCTTTTCAAGTAGGTCAGGACTTTTCCGTCCCGGGGAGCTGTTTTTT.

As DNA, the CDR3 is TGTGCCAGCAGCACGACTAGCGTGGCAGATACGCAGTATTTT. It yields the protein CASSTTSVADTQYF. The gene calls are TRBV7-2 and TRBJ2-3, with TRBD2 identical over 8 bases. CDR3 size: 14 residues. V was pared by 5 bases and J by 4 bases, with 5 bases of the junction left unmatched. The germline gives CDR1 SGHTA, CDR2 FQGNSA.

Notes on this clone: Its ends do not fully match the called genes, so a read error is possible. The sample has other DNA sequences that encode this CDR3 too. J is TRBJ1-2 and V is TRBV6-1, with D perhaps TRBD1 (6 bases). The germline CDR1 and CDR2 sequences are MNHNS and SASEGT. This CDR3 has 15 amino acids. The CDR3, as DNA: TGTGCCAGCAGGGTTGGATGGCAGGGGAACTATGGTTACACCTTC. It yields the protein CASRVGWQGNYGYTF.

This rearrangement joins TRBV12-5 to TRBJ2-1, with 7 bases fitting TRBD1. The CDR3 has 15 residues. Germline V gene data show CDR1 as LGHNT and CDR2 as FRNRAP. V lost 0 bases, J lost 4 bases, and 3 bases stayed unmatched. The CDR3 DNA reads TGTGCTAGTGGTTTGGTAAGGGACAGTTACAATGAGCAGTTCTTC. This translates into CASGLVRDSYNEQFF.

The chain is built from TRBV5-5 and TRBJ2-4, with 7 bases that match TRBD1. J lost 0 bases, V lost 4 bases, and 10 bases had no gene match. The CDR3 has 17 residues. Germline CDR1 is SGHKS and CDR2 is YYEKEE (reference sequence). In DNA, the CDR3 is TGTGCCAGCAGCCTCGGGACAGCCAGACTAGCCAAAAACATTCAGTACTTC. Translation gives CASSLGTARLAKNIQYF.

The J gene is TRBJ1-1, the V gene TRBV5-1, with a weak D call TRBD1 (6 bases). Germline assignment: CDR1 SGHRS and CDR2 YFSETQ. This CDR3 is built from 13 residues. V was trimmed by 0 bases and J by 6 bases, leaving 9 bases between them. CDR3 region: CASSLVGAPEAFF. Written as DNA, the CDR3 is TGCGCCAGCAGCTTGGTGGGGGCCCCTGAAGCTTTCTTT. The full variable domain, in which reference TRBV5-1 and TRBJ1-1 provide the parts outside the CDR3, is KAGVTQTPRYLIKTRGQQVTLSCSPISGHRSVSWYQQTPGQGLQFLFEYFSETQRNKGNFPGRFSGRQFSNSRSEMNVSTLELGDSALYLCASSLVGAPEAFFGQGTRLTVV.

The J gene is TRBJ1-1, the V gene TRBV5-1; 9 bases map to TRBD1. The trim removed 7 bases at V and 3 bases at J, leaving 7 bases unmatched. The length of the CDR3 is 14 residues. Germline V gene data show CDR1 as SGHRS and CDR2 as YFSETQ. The CDR3 region has the DNA TGCGCCAGCTCCAAAGGACAGGGGTACACTGAAGCTTTCTTT. It translates to CASSKGQGYTEAFF.

V is TRBV15 and J is TRBJ2-5; weak D call: TRBD2 (5 bases). The DNA end lines up better with TRBJ2-7; the J call may be wrong. The CDR3 has 16 amino acids. Germline assignment: CDR1 LNHNV and CDR2 YYDKDF (reference sequence). In nucleotides, the CDR3 is TGTGCCACCAGCAGAGATCCGGGAAGGTCATCCTACGAGCAGTACTTC. Translated: CATSRDPGRSSYEQYF.

V usage is TRBV5-4 and J usage is TRBJ1-1, with a weak D call TRBD1 (5 bases). CDR1 is SGHNT and CDR2 is YYREEE in the germline V gene (reference sequence). Trimming shortened V by 0 bases and J by 3 bases, and 9 bases separated the two germline ends. The CDR3 contains 14 residues. In DNA, the CDR3 is TGTGCCAGCAGCTTGGCAGGGCTGTACACTGAAGCTTTCTTT. Encoded protein: CASSLAGLYTEAFF.

The chain employs TRBV6-6 and TRBJ1-4; 12 nucleotides match TRBD1. Germline V gene sequence: CDR1 MNHNY, CDR2 SVGAGI (reference sequence). The CDR3 contains 15 residues. Trimming removed 5 bases from V and 11 bases from J; junction bases left unmatched: 9. The CDR3 loop is CASSPPGQGAGKLFF. The CDR3 DNA reads TGTGCCAGCAGTCCCCCGGGACAGGGGGCAGGGAAACTGTTTTTT.

V usage is TRBV29-1 and J usage is TRBJ2-3, with 7 positions matching TRBD1. The CDR3 has 13 amino acids. CDR1 is SQVTM and CDR2 is ANQGSEA in the germline V gene. Losses at the gene ends were 4 bases for V and 4 bases for J; bases not matched to a gene: 5. The chain's CDR3 is CSVVDRASDTQYF. CDR3 sequence (DNA): TGCAGCGTTGTCGACAGGGCATCAGATACGCAGTATTTT.